Listed here are 13 T cell receptor beta chains from one sample, sequenced in a study of beta chain features in type 1 diabetes. The authors reverse transcribed all of the isolated RNA, so sequencing captured expressed TCRB transcripts. The protocol was immunoSEQ multiplex PCR, while the TCRdb copy is restricted to in-frame clones and leaves out a portion. The table lists 200,000 to 300,000 clones, roughly 11% of them singletons. Whole-study results and caveats: Shorter TCRB CDR3s, moderately but significantly so, were found in Type 1 diabetes patients in all four CD4+ subsets.

Antigen specificity for these receptors is unknown. The sample consisted of naive CD4+ T cells from blood. These receptors were taken from a man aged 25-45 years with type 1 diabetes.

This chain links TRBV28 with TRBJ1-1; D is unclear. Trimming stripped 3 bases from V and 5 bases from J, with 4 bases between. The CDR3 is 11 residues long. The V gene's germline CDR1 is MDHEN and CDR2 SYDVKM. The CDR3 DNA is TGTGCCAGCAGTTTCGGGACTGAAGCTTTCTTT. It specifies CASSFGTEAFF. Full variable domain (remainder filled in from reference TRBV28 and TRBJ1-1): DVKVTQSSRYLVKRTGEKVFLECVQDMDHENMFWYRQDPGLGLRLIYFSYDVKMKEKGDIPEGYSVSREKKERFSLILESASTNQTSMYLCASSFGTEAFFGQGTRLTVV.

This chain uses TRBV15 with TRBJ2-7; D gene uncertain. The V end was cut by 0 bases, the J end by 7 bases, with 7 bases between. The length of the CDR3 is 12 residues. Germline V gene sequence: CDR1 LNHNV, CDR2 YYDKDF (reference sequence). CDR3 sequence reads: CATSRDFGEQYF. For the CDR3, the DNA is TGTGCCACCAGCAGAGATTTCGGGGAGCAGTACTTC.

This clone occurred a few times. CDR3 region: CASSQDPPLVHQETQYF. CDR3 sequence (DNA): TGCGCCAGCAGCCAAGACCCCCCGCTAGTCCACCAAGAGACCCAGTACTTC. This sequence joins TRBV4-1 and TRBJ2-5; D is ambiguous. This CDR3 spans 17 amino acids. Between the trimmed V and J ends, which lost 0 bases and 0 bases, there was a span of 14 bases. Germline lookup yields CDR1 MGHRA and CDR2 YSYEKL.

This clone was observed a handful of times. The J gene is TRBJ2-3, the V gene TRBV7-9, with no clear D. The germline V gene encodes CDR1 SEHNR and CDR2 FQNEAQ (reference sequence). V was shortened by 6 bases and J by 4 bases, with 17 bases between the two germline ends. The CDR3 length is 15 residues. CDR3: CASRSFGRFSDTQYF. The CDR3 DNA is TGTGCCAGCAGGTCATTCGGCAGGTTTTCAGATACGCAGTATTTT.

This clone was counted a few times. The rearrangement links TRBV29-1 to TRBJ1-1, with D unresolved. CDR1 and CDR2 from the germline V gene are SQVTM and ANQGSEA. This CDR3 is built from 15 residues. Trimming stripped 6 bases from V and 0 bases from J, with 17 bases between. DNA for the CDR3: TGCAGCGTGAGTTCTCACGGGAACCTGAACACTGAAGCTTTCTTT. Its protein product is CSVSSHGNLNTEAFF.

The V and J genes are TRBV10-3 and TRBJ1-5; no reliable D call. Per germline, CDR1 ENHRY and CDR2 SYGVKD. The CDR3 is 13 amino acids. V was pared by 4 bases and J by 0 bases, with 4 bases between. DNA for the CDR3: TGTGCCATCAGTGCTAATAGCAATCAGCCCCAGCATTTT. It translates to CAISANSNQPQHF.

The CDR3 nucleotides read TGTGCAACTGGAGGGGGCGGCTATAGCAATCAGCCCCAGCATTTT. It specifies CATGGGGYSNQPQHF. V gene TRBV19 combines with J gene TRBJ1-5, with 7 bases that match TRBD1. CDR1 and CDR2 (germline): LNHDA, SQIVND (reference sequence). This CDR3 is built from 15 residues.

The chain uses TRBV5-1 and TRBJ2-1, with D unclear. CDR3 length: 14 amino acids. CDR1 and CDR2 from the germline V gene are SGHRS and YFSETQ. The germline V and J ends were trimmed by 1 base and 6 bases, with 11 bases remaining between them. The CDR3 DNA is TGCGCCAGCAGCTTGTTTATGCGCGGCAATGAGCAGTTCTTC. Translation gives CASSLFMRGNEQFF.

The rearrangement joins TRBV5-6 to TRBJ2-5; perhaps TRBD1 as D (5 bases). The CDR3 loop spans 13 amino acids. From germline, CDR1 is SGHDT and CDR2 YYEEEE. V dropped 6 bases and J dropped 5 bases, with 14 bases sitting between them. CDR3 DNA sequence: TGTGCCAGCACCCCAAGGGCAGGGGAGACCCAGTACTTC. Translated: CASTPRAGETQYF.

This clone was counted between two and nine times. This chain joins TRBV30 and TRBJ1-2; possible D gene TRBD1, 6 bases. This CDR3 has 12 residues. CDR1 and CDR2 from the germline V gene are GTSNPN and SVGIG (reference sequence). Trimming shortened V by 8 bases and J by 8 bases, and 18 bases separated the two germline ends. The CDR3 coding sequence is TGTGCCCAAAAATCTGGGGGCGGAGGCTACACCTTC. It specifies CAQKSGGGGYTF. Full variable domain (remainder filled in from reference TRBV30 and TRBJ1-2): SQTIHQWPATLVQPVGSPLSLECTVEGTSNPNLYWYRQAAGRGLQLLFYSVGIGQISSEVPQNLSASRPQDRQFILSSKKLLLSDSGFYLCAQKSGGGGYTFGSGTRLTVV.

In its sample, this clone was seen a few times. The chain combines TRBV2 with TRBJ2-3; D unresolved. The V end was cut by 5 bases, the J end by 7 bases, with 10 bases between. The germline V gene encodes CDR1 SNHLY and CDR2 FYNNEI. The CDR3 covers 12 residues. In DNA form, the CDR3 reads TGTGCCAGCAGTCGTGGTGCGAATACGCAGTATTTT. It specifies CASSRGANTQYF. The full variable domain, with the rest looked up from reference TRBV2 and TRBJ2-3, is EPEVTQTPSHQVTQMGQEVILRCVPISNHLYFYWYRQILGQKVEFLVSFYNNEISEKSEIFDDQFSVERPDGSNFTLKIRSTKLEDSAMYFCASSRGANTQYFGPGTRLTVL.

This clone was seen a few times. The chain employs TRBV29-1 and TRBJ2-1; 10 bases map to TRBD1. CDR1 and CDR2 (germline): SQVTM, ANQGSEA. CDR3 length: 14 amino acids. V was clipped by 7 bases and J by 5 bases; unmatched bases: 8. CDR3 region: CSAETGGIDNEQFF. The DNA for the CDR3 is TGCAGCGCCGAGACAGGGGGCATCGACAATGAGCAGTTCTTC.

The chain has TRBV11-3 and TRBJ2-1, with D possibly being TRBD1 (6 bases). Trimming took off 5 bases at V and 6 bases at J, with 14 bases between the two ends. CDR1 SGHNT and CDR2 YENEEA come from the germline V gene. The CDR3 covers 14 residues. The CDR3 coding sequence is TGTGCCAGCAGCCCGAACTCAGGGGCCAATGAGCAGTTCTTC. Translating it yields CASSPNSGANEQFF.